A selection of T cell receptor beta chains follows, all from one sample in a study of blood T cell repertoires in COVID-19. This table comes from immunoSEQ multiplex PCR, and its TCRdb copy is limited to in-frame clones, with some not included. The data contain 350,000 to 400,000 clones, 80% to 95% of them seen just once; the ten biggest clones take up 0.86%. The sample consisted of PBMCs or T cells enriched from blood (not recorded which). These receptors were obtained from a woman in her thirties or forties who had been exposed to COVID-19. The CDR3 runs from the conserved cysteine through the conserved F or W. Fields, in order: V gene, D gene, clone size, J gene, CDR3 protein, CDR3 DNA. A D gene is named only where the DNA matches it firmly. Rows may omit the clone size; those that give it use once, few, many or a size class.

>TRBV10-3|-|-|TRBJ2-7
CAISESGAGHEQYF
TGTGCCATCAGTGAGTCCGGGGCGGGGCACGAGCAGTACTTC
>TRBV7-2|TRBD1|-|TRBJ1-2
CASSRTGGSEYGYTF
TGTGCCAGCAGCAGGACAGGGGGCTCAGAATATGGCTACACCTTC
>TRBV6-5|-|-|TRBJ2-7
CASRVSATSYEQYF
TGTGCCAGCAGGGTGTCCGCTACCTCCTACGAGCAGTACTTC
>TRBV19|TRBD1|-|TRBJ2-2
CASRRTGGNTGELFF
TGTGCCAGTAGAAGGACAGGGGGCAACACCGGGGAGCTGTTTTTT
>TRBV24-1|-|-|TRBJ1-4
CATTGLLQGGFF
TGTGCCACCACAGGCCTATTACAGGGTGGATTTTTT
>TRBV19|-|-|TRBJ2-3
CASSIGPYGSTDTQYF
TGTGCCAGTAGTATAGGTCCCTACGGGAGCACAGATACGCAGTATTTT
>TRBV6-5|-|once|TRBJ2-1
CASSSILGSSYNEQFF
TGTGCCAGCAGTTCCATCCTTGGGAGCTCCTACAATGAGCAGTTCTTC
>TRBV4-2|-|-|TRBJ2-5
CASSATGGEETQYF
TGTGCCAGCAGCGCCACAGGGGGGGAAGAGACCCAGTACTTC
>TRBV6-6|TRBD1|once|TRBJ1-2
CASSNRDRDNYGYTF
TGTGCCAGCAGCAACCGGGACAGGGATAACTATGGCTACACCTTC
>TRBV7-3|-|-|TRBJ1-2
CASSPQGNYGYTF
TGTGCCAGCAGTCCACAGGGCAACTATGGCTACACCTTC
>TRBV5-1|-|once|TRBJ1-2
CASSYVTGDGYTF
TGCGCCAGCAGCTACGTGACAGGAGATGGCTACACCTTC
>TRBV5-1|TRBD2|-|TRBJ2-1
CASSFKASGGAAEQFF
TGCGCCAGCAGCTTTAAGGCTAGCGGGGGGGCAGCTGAGCAGTTCTTC
>TRBV15|-|-|TRBJ1-3
CATSRDLGSGNTIYF
TGTGCCACCAGCAGAGATCTCGGTTCAGGAAACACCATATATTTT
>TRBV24-1|-|-|TRBJ1-5
CATTPGRAQPQHF
TGTGCCACTACGCCAGGGAGGGCTCAGCCCCAGCATTTT
>TRBV30|-|once|TRBJ1-2
CAWTGGRYGYTF
TGTGCCTGGACGGGGGGCAGATATGGCTACACCTTC
>TRBV12-3/TRBV12-4|-|-|TRBJ1-1
CASSPQGWGEAFF
TGTGCCAGCAGTCCACAGGGTTGGGGTGAAGCTTTCTTT
>TRBV27|-|once|TRBJ1-2
CASSSRLRGDYGYTF
TGTGCCAGCAGTTCCCGGTTGCGGGGCGACTATGGCTACACCTTC
>TRBV2|-|-|TRBJ1-6
CASNRDNSPLHF
TGTGCCAGCAACAGAGATAATTCACCCCTCCACTTT
>TRBV11-3|-|-|TRBJ2-3
CASSLLASTDTQYF
TGTGCCAGCAGCTTACTAGCAAGCACAGATACGCAGTATTTT
>TRBV4-3|-|-|TRBJ1-2
CASSQDPPLSGYTF
TGCGCCAGCAGCCAAGATCCCCCCCTGAGTGGCTACACCTTC
>TRBV11-2|TRBD1|once|TRBJ2-3
CASSQSRGRTDTQYF
TGTGCCAGCAGCCAGTCCAGGGGGCGCACAGATACGCAGTATTTT
>TRBV5-4|TRBD1|-|TRBJ1-6
CASSPGQWNNSPLHF
TGTGCCAGCAGCCCGGGACAGTGGAATAATTCACCCCTCCACTTT
>TRBV7-7|TRBD1|-|TRBJ2-5
CASSLGGTGKRETQYF
TGTGCTAGCAGCTTAGGGGGGACAGGGAAGAGGGAGACCCAGTACTTC
>TRBV7-9|TRBD1|-|TRBJ2-5
CASSFTQGNQETQYF
TGTGCCAGCAGCTTCACACAGGGGAACCAAGAGACCCAGTACTTC
>TRBV27|TRBD1|-|TRBJ1-3
CASSSQGASGNTIYF
TGTGCCAGCAGTTCACAGGGGGCCTCTGGAAACACCATATATTTT
>TRBV29-1|-|-|TRBJ2-5
CSVGGEETQYF
TGCAGCGTTGGAGGAGAAGAGACCCAGTACTTC
>TRBV2|TRBD1|-|TRBJ2-2
CASKGTGGNTGELFF
TGTGCCAGCAAGGGGACAGGGGGCAACACCGGGGAGCTGTTTTTT
>TRBV9|TRBD1|-|TRBJ2-4
CASSRRQGENIQYF
TGTGCCAGCAGCAGACGACAGGGAGAAAACATTCAGTACTTC
>TRBV18|TRBD2|-|TRBJ2-1
CASSSGLTSYNEQFF
TGTGCCAGCTCATCGGGACTAACCTCCTACAATGAGCAGTTCTTC
>TRBV29-1|TRBD1|once|TRBJ1-2
CSVEDRGTGTYADGYTF
TGCAGCGTTGAAGATCGTGGGACAGGAACCTATGCTGATGGCTACACCTTC
>TRBV11-3|-|-|TRBJ1-4
CASSPRTATNEKLFF
TGTGCCAGCAGCCCTAGGACAGCAACTAATGAAAAACTGTTTTTT
>TRBV6-5|-|-|TRBJ1-3
CASSFRRGTGNTIYF
TGTGCCAGCAGTTTTCGGAGAGGCACTGGAAACACCATATATTTT
>TRBV5-8|-|-|TRBJ2-7
CASSVAYEQYF
TGTGCCAGCAGCGTCGCCTACGAGCAGTACTTC
>TRBV6-5|-|-|TRBJ1-1
CASNLQGSFTEAFF
TGTGCCAGCAATCTACAGGGATCGTTCACTGAAGCTTTCTTT
>TRBV5-1|-|few|TRBJ2-7
CASSGGTGLSYEQYF
TGCGCCAGCAGCGGAGGGACGGGCCTCTCCTACGAGCAGTACTTC
>TRBV28|-|-|TRBJ1-6
CASSFGPTGFRSPLHF
TGTGCCAGCAGTTTTGGCCCAACAGGGTTTAGATCACCCCTCCACTTT
>TRBV5-1|-|-|TRBJ1-1
CASSFYGAEAFF
TGCGCCAGCAGCTTTTACGGGGCTGAAGCTTTCTTT
>TRBV7-3|-|-|TRBJ1-1
CASSFRGEWMNTEAFF
TGTGCCAGCAGCTTCAGGGGCGAGTGGATGAACACTGAAGCTTTCTTT
>TRBV28|-|-|TRBJ2-3
CASSPQWPNTQYF
TGTGCCAGCAGTCCACAGTGGCCTAATACGCAGTATTTT
>TRBV9|TRBD1|-|TRBJ2-4
CASSRRGNIQYF
TGTGCCAGCAGCCGCAGGGGGAACATTCAGTACTTC
>TRBV5-1|TRBD2|-|TRBJ2-1
CASSRTSGDYNEQFF
TGCGCCAGCAGCAGGACTAGCGGGGATTACAATGAGCAGTTCTTC
>TRBV29-1|-|-|TRBJ1-1
CSVEARLCTEAFF
TGCAGCGTTGAAGCCCGTCTCTGCACTGAAGCTTTCTTT
>TRBV4-1|-|-|TRBJ2-1
CASSQGTSTSNNEQFF
TGCGCCAGCAGCCAAGGTACCAGTACATCAAACAATGAGCAGTTCTTC
>TRBV5-1|TRBD1|-|TRBJ1-2
CASSFWGQGAGGYGYTF
TGCGCCAGCAGCTTTTGGGGACAGGGGGCTGGAGGTTATGGCTACACCTTC
>TRBV4-2|-|-|TRBJ1-5
CASSQESNQPQHF
TGTGCCAGCAGCCAAGAGTCGAATCAGCCCCAGCATTTT
>TRBV3-1/TRBV3-2|-|-|TRBJ2-5
CASSQNRAETQYF
TGTGCCAGCAGCCAAAACAGGGCGGAGACCCAGTACTTC
>TRBV6-1|TRBD1|-|TRBJ1-4
CASSPPGTGAEKLFF
TGTGCCAGCAGTCCCCCCGGGACAGGGGCCGAAAAACTGTTTTTT
>TRBV24-1|-|-|TRBJ1-2
CATLSDSDHGYTF
TGTGCCACCTTAAGTGACAGTGATCATGGCTACACCTTC
>TRBV19|TRBD1|-|TRBJ1-2
CASSPGQLFNYGYTF
TGTGCCAGTAGCCCGGGACAGCTGTTTAACTATGGCTACACCTTC
>TRBV7-3|-|-|TRBJ1-1
CASSLERATATEAFF
TGTGCCAGCAGCTTAGAGCGTGCGACAGCCACTGAAGCTTTCTTT
>TRBV6-5|-|-|TRBJ2-5
CASSRQNQETQYF
TGTGCCAGCAGTAGACAAAACCAAGAGACCCAGTACTTC
>TRBV6-2/TRBV6-3|-|-|TRBJ1-2
CASSYSRGDYGYTF
TGTGCCAGCAGTTACTCCAGGGGAGACTATGGCTACACCTTC